This T cell receptor (beta chain) was retrieved from a study of blood T cells in healthy people across ages. Every donor gave approximately 10 milliliters of peripheral blood. Findings and caveats of the study: Getting older went along with TCR beta diversity per million T cells dropping roughly linearly. Researchers deemed the diversity estimates from one million T cells underestimates.

This CDR3 contains 14 residues. Trimming at V came to 6 bases and at J to 4 bases, leaving 6 bases not matched to a gene. Alongside a J-beta primer mix, a sample-barcoded 5' primer served in a second PCR lasting roughly 7 to 11 cycles. With 12 random nucleotides, a template-switch adaptor tagged each individual cDNA molecule. TCRdb re-analysed the 5' RACE reads in MiXCR, keeping a single row per CDR3 protein. The sample contains approximately 1.5 million distinct CDR3 sequences, about 45% of which appear only once. About this clonotype: Its antigen is not known.

The V call is TRBV12-3 or TRBV12-4, the J call TRBJ2-4; the match to TRBD2 covers 7 bases. The sequenced sample consisted of blood. The receptor's source is a woman under 30 in good health. CDR3 amino acids: CASRRLADKNIQYF. DNA of the CDR3: TGTGCCAGCAGGCGACTAGCAGATAAAAACATTCAGTACTTC.